The T cell receptor beta chain under discussion was sequenced for a study of OX40 agonist ivuxolimab in advanced cancers. Produced via immunoSEQ multiplex PCR; TCRdb's table is partial and in-frame only. The table shows about 60,000 clones, with around four fifths occurring only once. The CDR3 consists of 14 residues. The J gene is TRBJ2-1, the V gene TRBV21-1. TRBV21-1 represents a pseudogene. This clonotype was obtained from an adult with an advanced solid tumor such as melanoma, head and neck, liver or kidney cancer. Material: CD4+ or CD8+ T cells sorted from blood, obtained in a trial of the OX40 agonist ivuxolimab. The CDR3: CASWDHSTDNEQFF. For the CDR3, the DNA is TGTGCCAGCTGGGACCATTCCACAGACAATGAGCAGTTCTTC.